The source of this T cell receptor (beta chain) is a study of CD8 T cells in ankylosing spondylitis. The study's findings and limits: The study identified a TCR beta motif of under ten highly homologous variants that appeared characteristic of ankylosing spondylitis blood.

A single record per CDR3 protein comes from TCRdb applying MiXCR to the 5' RACE reads. The sample has around 100,000 distinct CDR3 sequences; about 8.3% are singletons. Worth noting for this clonotype: As yet, its antigen is unknown.

Trimming removed 3 bases from V and 3 bases from J, with 18 bases in between. CDR1 and CDR2 (germline): LNHDA, SQIVND (reference sequence). This CDR3 is 16 amino acids long. Sequenced input: blood, either unsorted or a sorted T cell fraction (not recorded which). This sequence joins TRBV19 and TRBJ2-7; maybe TRBD2 (7 bases). The sequence was collected from a male donor with ankylosing spondylitis. The CDR3 protein is CASSIGGGSVFYEQYF. The DNA for the CDR3 is TGTGCCAGTAGTATTGGCGGGGGCTCTGTATTCTACGAGCAGTACTTC.